Detailed here is one T cell receptor beta chain. The antigen is not known. These data originate in a study of monozygotic twins with inflammatory bowel disease. General study points: Whereas healthy co-twins had higher TCRbeta diversity (inverse Simpson), IBD patients had lower diversity.

For every TCR library, about 3,400 ng of total RNA was used. Reprocessing the 5' RACE reads, TCRdb reports a single entry for every CDR3 protein and omits DNA. In all, the sample yields some 150,000 distinct CDR3 sequences. This CDR3 has 13 residues. CDR1 DFQATT and CDR2 SNEGSKA come from the germline V gene (reference sequence). The receptor was isolated from a human donor with ulcerative colitis or Crohn's disease, or a healthy co-twin of an affected twin (not recorded which). V usage is TRBV20-1 and J usage is TRBJ2-4; as DNA is missing, the TRBD1 call by TCRdb cannot be tested. The source material was blood. Here the CDR3 reads CSASRDPISIQYF.